The 7 T cell receptor beta chains below come from one sample, sequenced in a study of T cells expressing NK-cell markers. TCRdb re-called the 5' RACE reads; every CDR3 protein appears as one record, without DNA. This repertoire includes under 600,000 distinct CDR3 sequences. Sequencing was done on a sample of blood T cells: a sorted CD56 or NKG2C T cell subset, CD4+ or CD8+ T cells, or bulk PBMC T cells (not recorded which). The source is a woman aged 45-60 years in good health.

This rearrangement joins TRBV5-5 to TRBJ2-5; the TCRdb D gene call, TRBD1, has no DNA to confirm it. The CDR3 totals 16 residues. CDR1 and CDR2 (germline): SGHKS, YYEKEE (reference sequence). CDR3 in amino acids: CASSLAYGDRGETQYF.

The chain uses TRBV7-2 and TRBJ2-1; TCRdb outputs TRBD2, but without DNA this stays unchecked. The CDR3 length is 14 residues. CDR1 is SGHTA and CDR2 is FQGNSA in the germline V gene. The CDR3: CASSSVGLLKEQFF.

The V call is TRBV12-3 or TRBV12-4, the J call TRBJ1-3; TCRdb lists TRBD1, though no DNA is available to test this call. The CDR3 is 15 residues long. The CDR3 is CASRRTGASGNTIYF.

The chain uses TRBV25-1 and TRBJ1-4; TCRdb gives TRBD1 as the D gene, but with no DNA this cannot be confirmed. The V gene's germline CDR1 is MGHDK and CDR2 SYGVNS. The CDR3 length is 15 residues. The CDR3: CASRRSDSTNEKLFF. Together with reference TRBV25-1 and TRBJ1-4, the CDR3 gives the full variable domain: EADIYQTPRYLVIGTGKKITLECSQTMGHDKMYWYQQDPGMELHLIHYSYGVNSTEKGDLSSESTVSRIRTEHFPLTLESARPSHTSQYLCASRRSDSTNEKLFFGSGTQLSVL.

This chain links TRBV7-9 with TRBJ1-5; TCRdb's assignment of TRBD1 cannot be checked, as there is no DNA. CDR1 and CDR2 (germline): SEHNR, FQNEAQ (reference sequence). The CDR3 extends over 13 amino acids. Here the CDR3 reads CASSLTGFPPQHF.

CDR3 residues: CATGGHRTQYF. The chain couples TRBV24-1 to TRBJ2-5; as DNA is missing, the TRBD1 call by TCRdb cannot be tested. From germline, CDR1 is KGHDR and CDR2 SFDVKD. CDR3 length equals 11 residues.

The rearrangement joins TRBV25-1 to TRBJ2-3; TCRdb reports TRBD2, a call that lacks DNA to check it against. Germline V gives CDR1 MGHDK, CDR2 SYGVNS. This CDR3 has 15 residues. The CDR3 spells CASSESGLKTDTQYF.